The sequence of this TCR beta chain was determined in a study of vaccination and CD4 T cells after COVID-19. Study at large: Overlapping spike peptides from SARS-CoV-2, HCoV-NL63, HCoV-OC43 and HCoV-229E served to stimulate the cells.

The treatment is: roughly 10-day PBMC culture with coronavirus spike peptide pools or control peptides (ViraFEST assay). Researchers used the Oncomine TCR Beta short-read assay to sequence DNA from cultured CD4+ T cells. From cultured CD4+ T cells, genomic DNA was extracted. TCRdb reprocessed the PCR reads via MiXCR and lists one record per CDR3 protein. The data hold about 7,300 distinct CDR3 sequences, with about half observed a single time. About this clonotype: Its target is not known.

Unmatched junction bases numbered 4, after V lost 1 base and J lost 6 bases. The CDR3 contains 14 residues. From germline, CDR1 is SGHTA and CDR2 FQGNSA. Sequenced input: CD4+ T cells from blood, cultured in vitro. The J gene is TRBJ2-3, the V gene TRBV7-2, with 7 bases that match TRBD2. This clonotype originated in a human donor who had recovered from COVID-19. CDR3 loop: CASSLGLAGDTQYF. The CDR3 nucleotides read TGTGCCAGCAGCTTAGGACTAGCTGGGGATACGCAGTATTTT.